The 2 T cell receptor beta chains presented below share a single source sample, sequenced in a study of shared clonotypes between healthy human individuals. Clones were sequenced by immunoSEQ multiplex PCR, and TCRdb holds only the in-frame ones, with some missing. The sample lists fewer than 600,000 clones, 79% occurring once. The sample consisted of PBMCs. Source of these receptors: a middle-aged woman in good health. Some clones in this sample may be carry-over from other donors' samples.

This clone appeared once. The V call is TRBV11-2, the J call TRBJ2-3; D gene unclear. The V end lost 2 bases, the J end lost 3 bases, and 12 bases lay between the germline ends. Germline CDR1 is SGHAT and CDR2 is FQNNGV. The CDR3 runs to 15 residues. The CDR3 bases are TGTGCCAGCAGCTTACTAAGTGGCCGGACAGATACGCAGTATTTT. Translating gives CASSLLSGRTDTQYF.

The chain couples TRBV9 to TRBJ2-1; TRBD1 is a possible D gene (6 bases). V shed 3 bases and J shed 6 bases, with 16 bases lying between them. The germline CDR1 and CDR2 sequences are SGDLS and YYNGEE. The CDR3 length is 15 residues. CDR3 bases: TGTGCCAGCAGCGCGGACAGCCTTGCGTCCAATGAGCAGTTCTTC. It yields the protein CASSADSLASNEQFF.